This T cell receptor beta chain was captured by sequencing in a study of T cells in Graves' hyperthyroidism and ophthalmopathy. The study excluded patients with uncontrolled infection, other autoimmune disease, pregnancy or lactation. Around 10 ml fresh peripheral blood yielded the PBMCs. Amplification of TCR beta CDR3 regions used RNA as the template. The study used the HTBI primer set for a first-round RT-PCR of the TCR CDR3. TCRdb reprocessed the multiplex PCR reads with MiXCR, giving one entry per CDR3 protein. This table holds 550,000 to 600,000 distinct CDR3 sequences, 16% found once. The CDR3 has 14 residues. The germline V gene has CDR1 DFQATT and CDR2 SNEGSKA (reference sequence). V was cut by 8 bases and J by 4 bases, with 21 bases left in between. General study points: Using 13 V-J features, a model discriminated ophthalmopathy from stable hyperthyroidism. Most thyroid-expanded clonotypes above 0.001 were also found in blood.

This clonotype showed up just a few times. Its antigen remains unidentified. The J gene is TRBJ2-7, the V gene TRBV20-1, with D tentatively TRBD1 or TRBD2 (5 bases each). The sample comprised blood. This receptor was identified in a woman younger than 35 with Graves' hyperthyroidism. The CDR3 spells CSPKTGRGLYEQYF. CDR3 nucleotides: TGCAGTCCAAAAACGGGACGGGGCTTATACGAGCAGTACTTC.